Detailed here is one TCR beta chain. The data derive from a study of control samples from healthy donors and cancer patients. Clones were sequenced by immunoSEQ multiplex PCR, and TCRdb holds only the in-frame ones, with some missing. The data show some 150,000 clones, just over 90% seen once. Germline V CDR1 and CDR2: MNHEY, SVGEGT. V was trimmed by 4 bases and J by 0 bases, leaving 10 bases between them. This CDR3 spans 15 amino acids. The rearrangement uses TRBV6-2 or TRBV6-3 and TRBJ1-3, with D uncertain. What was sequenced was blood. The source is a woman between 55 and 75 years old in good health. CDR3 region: CASSSGRLSGNTIYF. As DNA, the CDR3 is TGTGCCAGCAGTTCTGGACGGCTCTCTGGAAACACCATATATTTT.